This TCR beta chain was obtained from a study of OX40 agonist ivuxolimab in advanced cancers. Broader study findings: Among expanded peripheral T cells, antigen specificity went undetermined.

J lost 5 bases, V lost 2 bases, and 11 bases had no gene match. CDR1 MNHEY and CDR2 SMNVEV come from the germline V gene (reference sequence). The CDR3 covers 16 residues. A note on this clone: The antigen remains undetermined.

On cycle 4 day 1 and cycle 7 day 1, as well as at baseline, blood was sampled. Generated by immunoSEQ multiplex PCR, the TCRdb table keeps only in-frame clones and is missing some. Altogether tens of thousands of clones are present, roughly 93% being singletons, with the ten largest covering less than 20%. This specimen was CD4+ or CD8+ T cells sorted from blood, taken in a trial of the OX40 agonist ivuxolimab. This chain links TRBV27 with TRBJ1-1, with TRBD1 matching 7 bases. This TCR was recovered from an adult with an advanced solid tumor such as melanoma, head and neck, liver or kidney cancer. The CDR3 bases are TGTGCCAGCAGTTTAAATCCCAGGGGGTTCGGAACTGAAGCTTTCTTT. Protein: CASSLNPRGFGTEAFF.